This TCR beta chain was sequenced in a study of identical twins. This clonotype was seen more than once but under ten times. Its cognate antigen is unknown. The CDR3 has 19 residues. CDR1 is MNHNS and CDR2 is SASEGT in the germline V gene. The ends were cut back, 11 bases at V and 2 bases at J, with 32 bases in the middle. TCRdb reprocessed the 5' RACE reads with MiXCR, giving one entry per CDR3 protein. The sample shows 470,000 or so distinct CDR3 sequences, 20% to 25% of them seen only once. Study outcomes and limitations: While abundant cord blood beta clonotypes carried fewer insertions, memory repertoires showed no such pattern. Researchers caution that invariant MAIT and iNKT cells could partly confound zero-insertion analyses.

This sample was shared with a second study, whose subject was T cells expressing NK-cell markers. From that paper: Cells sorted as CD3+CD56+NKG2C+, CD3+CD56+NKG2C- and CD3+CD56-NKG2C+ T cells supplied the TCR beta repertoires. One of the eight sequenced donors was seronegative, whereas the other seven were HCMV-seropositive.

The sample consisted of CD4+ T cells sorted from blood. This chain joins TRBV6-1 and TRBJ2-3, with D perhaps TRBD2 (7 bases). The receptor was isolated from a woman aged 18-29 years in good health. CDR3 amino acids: CACGEGGTLYYPPTDTQYF. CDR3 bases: TGTGCCTGCGGCGAGGGGGGGACGCTATACTACCCCCCCACAGATACGCAGTATTTT.